This T cell receptor (beta chain) was found in a study of cytomegalovirus exposure and HLA in healthy donors. Study-wide results and caveats: In a later analysis, DRB1 alleles had the most associated TCRs; HLA-C alleles the fewest. What was likely a sequencing artifact was a cluster of highly shared sequence variants.

Healthy people donating bone marrow made up the donors. PCR used 60 Vbeta primers and 13 Jbeta primers. Study processing details: It was a later analysis that counted tens of millions of unique TCR beta chains, of which 9 million to 13 million were shared. The protocol was immunoSEQ multiplex PCR, while the TCRdb copy is restricted to in-frame clones and leaves out a portion. That table gives V, J and clone size, and the DNA gave D and trimming. This table has approximately 100,000 clones, around 10% appearing once. This clone showed up just a few times. Its antigen is not known. Trimming pared 4 bases from V and 10 bases from J, leaving 17 bases between. The CDR3 covers 15 residues. Germline V gene lookup returns CDR1 MGHDK and CDR2 SYGVNS.

The chain is built from TRBV25-1 and TRBJ1-6; tentatively, D is TRBD1 (5 bases). The sequenced material came from PBMCs. The sequence derives from a man aged 45-65 years in good health and CMV-seropositive. CDR3 DNA sequence: TGTGCCAGCAGTGCCCCTGGGGGACTTCAATCACCCCTCCACTTT. Residues: CASSAPGGLQSPLHF.